Presented here are 21 T cell receptor beta chains from one specimen sequenced in a study of identical twins. TCRdb fed the 5' RACE reads into MiXCR, producing one record per CDR3 protein. The data hold about 1.7 million distinct CDR3 sequences, with around 33% observed a single time. Sequencing used cord blood. These receptors were obtained from a newborn girl in good health.

The chain uses TRBV7-2 and TRBJ2-1; 11 bases agree with TRBD2. With V trimmed by 7 bases and J by 1 base, 9 bases remained unmatched. The length of the CDR3 is 17 residues. Germline assignment: CDR1 SGHTA and CDR2 FQGNSA. The CDR3 DNA reads as TGTGCCAGCATCATACTAGCGGGGGTTCCTTCCTACAATGAGCAGTTCTTC. Protein: CASIILAGVPSYNEQFF.

This clonotype was picked up a small number of times. This rearrangement joins TRBV12-3 or TRBV12-4 to TRBJ1-2, with 11 bases fitting TRBD1. The CDR3 extends over 13 amino acids. With V trimmed by 6 bases and J by 10 bases, 7 bases remained unmatched. The CDR3 DNA follows: TGTGCCAGCAGCCCCGGGACAGGGGGTCACTACACCTTC. It translates to CASSPGTGGHYTF.

The table lists this clonotype with a few counts. An end of the junction does not agree with germline; a read error may underlie this. The J gene is TRBJ2-7, the V gene TRBV2; D is uncertain. Germline V lookup: CDR1 SNHLY, CDR2 FYNNEI. This CDR3 region has 11 residues. Here the CDR3 reads CSSTRGYEQYF. CDR3 in DNA: TGTTCCAGCACACGAGGTTACGAGCAGTACTTC.

This clonotype was picked up a small number of times. This chain connects TRBV20-1 to TRBJ2-5, with D possibly being TRBD1 (5 bases). This CDR3 has 15 amino acids. In germline, CDR1 is DFQATT, CDR2 SNEGSKA (reference sequence). V was shortened by 6 bases and J by 3 bases, with 20 bases between the two germline ends. CDR3 coding DNA: TGCAGTGCCAGGTCCAGGGTTTACATGAAAGAGACCCAGTACTTC. Its translation: CSARSRVYMKETQYF.

The chain recombines TRBV28 with TRBJ1-3; D might be TRBD1 (5 bases). Trimming removed 6 bases from V and 4 bases from J, with 19 bases in between. Germline CDR1 and CDR2: MDHEN and SYDVKM. The CDR3 contains 16 residues. The CDR3 is CASRSRIGAGGNTIYF. The CDR3 nucleotides read TGTGCCAGCAGGTCCCGGATTGGGGCAGGGGGAAACACCATATATTTT.

The genes are TRBV6-6 and TRBJ2-5; 7 bases are shared with TRBD2. The DNA end is more similar to TRBJ2-7, so the J call may be wrong. This CDR3 spans 14 amino acids. CDR1 MNHNY and CDR2 SVGAGI come from the germline V gene (reference sequence). The CDR3 DNA sequence: TGTGCCGGCACCCAAGCGGGGCTCGGGGACGAGCAGTACTTC. It encodes CAGTQAGLGDEQYF.

CDR3 region: CAISGGGSGGLTDTQYF. The CDR3 nucleotides are TGTGCCATCAGTGGGGGCGGTAGCGGGGGCCTAACAGATACGCAGTATTTT. The chain is built from TRBV10-3 and TRBJ2-3; 9 bases are shared with TRBD2. CDR1 and CDR2 (germline): ENHRY, SYGVKD. The V segment lost 4 bases and the J segment 3 bases; nucleotides outside the gene matches: 11. CDR3 length equals 17 residues.

The table lists this clonotype with a few counts. The J gene is TRBJ2-1, the V gene TRBV7-2; 7 bases are shared with TRBD1. V shed 5 bases and J 0 bases; nucleotides not matched to a gene: 7. The V gene's germline CDR1 is SGHTA and CDR2 FQGNSA. This CDR3 contains 16 residues. The CDR3 DNA sequence: TGTGCCAGCAGCCGACAGGGCCCCAGCTCCTACAATGAGCAGTTCTTC. Translated: CASSRQGPSSYNEQFF.

This chain joins TRBV28 and TRBJ2-3; 16 nucleotides agree with TRBD2. After removal of 6 bases from V and 14 bases from J, the junction contained 11 bases not matched to a gene. The CDR3 spans 15 residues. Germline assignment: CDR1 MDHEN and CDR2 SYDVKM. CDR3 coding DNA: TGTGCCAGCAGCCGCATCGGGACTAGCGGGAGGGCCTGGTATTTT. Protein product: CASSRIGTSGRAWYF.

There are a few counts of this clonotype. The chain couples TRBV7-9 to TRBJ1-2; possibly TRBD1 for D (6 bases). Germline V lookup: CDR1 SEHNR, CDR2 FQNEAQ (reference sequence). This CDR3 is 14 amino acids long. The germline V and J ends were trimmed by 1 base and 4 bases, with 10 bases remaining between them. The CDR3 DNA sequence: TGTGCCAGCAGCTTAGGGGGGCCCAGCTATGGCTACACCTTC. This gives the protein CASSLGGPSYGYTF. The full variable domain, rest sourced from reference TRBV7-9 and TRBJ1-2, is DTGVSQNPRHKITKRGQNVTFRCDPISEHNRLYWYRQTLGQGPEFLTYFQNEAQLEKSRLLSDRFSAERPKGSFSTLEIQRTEQGDSAMYLCASSLGGPSYGYTFGSGTRLTVV.

The chain combines TRBV7-2 with TRBJ1-1; a possible D gene is TRBD1 (5 bases). The germline V gene has CDR1 SGHTA and CDR2 FQGNSA. The CDR3 covers 15 residues. V was trimmed by 1 base and J by 0 bases, leaving 9 bases between them. The DNA for the CDR3 is TGTGCCAGCAGCTTAGAGGGACGGCTGAACACTGAAGCTTTCTTT. It specifies CASSLEGRLNTEAFF.

The V gene is TRBV20-1, the J gene TRBJ1-4, with 8 bases that match TRBD1. The CDR3 contains 12 residues. Germline CDR1 is DFQATT and CDR2 is SNEGSKA (reference sequence). The V segment lost 4 bases and the J segment 9 bases; nucleotides outside the gene matches: 4. CDR3 nucleotide sequence: TGCAGTGCTATCCAGGGGGCGAAAAAACTGTTTTTT. This encodes CSAIQGAKKLFF.

This clonotype was recorded a few times. J is TRBJ2-1 and V is TRBV9; 7 bases map to TRBD1. V was pared by 0 bases and J by 9 bases, with 9 bases of the junction left unmatched. The CDR3 contains 15 residues. Germline V CDR1 and CDR2: SGDLS, YYNGEE. The CDR3 coding sequence is TGTGCCAGCAGCGTAGGCGGACAGGAGACCAGTGAGCAGTTCTTC. This gives the protein CASSVGGQETSEQFF.

In this sample, this clonotype turned up many times. The chain joins TRBV2 to TRBJ2-7; possible D gene TRBD2, 6 bases. V lost 3 bases to trimming and J lost 7 bases, with 16 bases between them. The V gene's germline CDR1 is SNHLY and CDR2 FYNNEI. The CDR3 has 14 amino acids. CDR3 sequence (DNA): TGTGCCAGCAGTGACTTTTCAGGGAGCGGGGAGCAGTACTTC. It encodes CASSDFSGSGEQYF.

The chain recombines TRBV3-1 with TRBJ2-5, with a possible D match to TRBD2 (5 bases). The CDR3 is 16 residues long. V lost 7 bases to trimming and J lost 2 bases, with 20 bases between them. Germline lookup yields CDR1 LGHDT and CDR2 YNNKEL (reference sequence). In nucleotides, the CDR3 is TGTGCCAGCACCAGAGGGCAGGACCTACTACAAGAGACCCAGTACTTC. Amino acid sequence: CASTRGQDLLQETQYF.

This clonotype was seen a handful of times. V and J are TRBV7-2 and TRBJ2-5; D is uncertain. Per the germline V gene, CDR1 is SGHTA and CDR2 is FQGNSA. The CDR3 consists of 10 residues. Trimming shortened V by 9 bases and J by 11 bases, and 13 bases separated the two germline ends. CDR3 loop: CARYSFRQYF. The DNA for the CDR3 is TGTGCCAGGTACTCTTTCCGGCAGTACTTC.

The sample holds many counts of this clonotype. The chain is built from TRBV2 and TRBJ1-2, with D perhaps TRBD1 (5 bases). Germline V gene data show CDR1 as SNHLY and CDR2 as FYNNEI. The germline V and J ends were trimmed by 3 bases and 0 bases, with 11 bases remaining between them. This CDR3 has 15 amino acids. CDR3 DNA sequence: TGTGCCAGCAGTGAGACGACAGAATCTAACTATGGCTACACCTTC. Translated, it gives CASSETTESNYGYTF.

The chain has TRBV9 and TRBJ2-4; the match to TRBD2 covers 10 bases. Looked up from germline, CDR1 is SGDLS and CDR2 is YYNGEE. This CDR3 spans 15 amino acids. After removal of 2 bases from V and 8 bases from J, the junction contained 7 bases not matched to a gene. CDR3 nucleotide sequence: TGTGCCAGCAGCGTCAGCGGGAGGGCCATCGACATTCAGTACTTC. Residues: CASSVSGRAIDIQYF.

V is TRBV27 and J is TRBJ1-1; TRBD1 might be the D (5 bases). Per the germline V gene, CDR1 is MNHEY and CDR2 is SMNVEV (reference sequence). Between the trimmed V and J ends, which lost 6 bases and 0 bases, there was a span of 11 bases. The CDR3 has 14 amino acids. For the CDR3, the DNA is TGTGCCAGCAGATCGACAGAAATGAACACTGAAGCTTTCTTT. Its translation: CASRSTEMNTEAFF.

V is TRBV10-3 and J is TRBJ2-7; 7 bases line up with TRBD2. Germline V gene data show CDR1 as ENHRY and CDR2 as SYGVKD. The CDR3 has 16 amino acids. J was trimmed by 1 base and V by 2 bases; bases with no gene match: 8. The CDR3 bases are TGTGCCATCAGTGAGGGTCTAGCGGCCTCTTCCTACGAGCAGTACTTC. This translates into CAISEGLAASSYEQYF.

This clonotype has only a few counts. J is TRBJ2-3 and V is TRBV9; D call uncertain. The V end was cut by 3 bases, the J end by 1 base, with 15 bases between. Germline CDR1 and CDR2: SGDLS and YYNGEE. The CDR3 consists of 16 residues. CDR3 residues: CASSAAPISGTDTQYF. DNA of the CDR3: TGTGCCAGCAGCGCCGCCCCCATTTCAGGCACAGATACGCAGTATTTT.